This T cell receptor (beta chain) was identified during a study of Ad26.COV2.S vaccination and SARS-CoV-2 variants. Looking at the study overall: Donor joined the COV1001 Ad26.COV2.S trial arm.

Treatment denoted: some 19 received Ad26.COV2.S at low or high dose, single or two shots; roughly five received placebo; per-sample allocation not given. Specimens were obtained on day 63 following the first vaccine or placebo injection. Generated by immunoSEQ multiplex PCR, the TCRdb table keeps only in-frame clones and is missing some. The sample carries more than 300,000 clones, approximately 86% recorded once. The CDR3 contains 14 residues. V was shortened by 5 bases and J by 5 bases, with 15 bases between the two germline ends. CDR1 and CDR2 (germline): MDHEN, SYDVKM. The specimen was peripheral blood, collected in a trial of Ad26.COV2.S vaccine versus placebo. The receptor's source is a person aged 18-65 years who received the Ad26.COV2.S COVID-19 vaccine or a placebo. This rearrangement joins TRBV28 to TRBJ1-2, with D possibly matching TRBD1 (5 bases). The CDR3 sequence is CASSKGLLGYGYTF. Here the CDR3 DNA reads TGTGCCAGCAGTAAGGGACTACTAGGATATGGCTACACCTTC.